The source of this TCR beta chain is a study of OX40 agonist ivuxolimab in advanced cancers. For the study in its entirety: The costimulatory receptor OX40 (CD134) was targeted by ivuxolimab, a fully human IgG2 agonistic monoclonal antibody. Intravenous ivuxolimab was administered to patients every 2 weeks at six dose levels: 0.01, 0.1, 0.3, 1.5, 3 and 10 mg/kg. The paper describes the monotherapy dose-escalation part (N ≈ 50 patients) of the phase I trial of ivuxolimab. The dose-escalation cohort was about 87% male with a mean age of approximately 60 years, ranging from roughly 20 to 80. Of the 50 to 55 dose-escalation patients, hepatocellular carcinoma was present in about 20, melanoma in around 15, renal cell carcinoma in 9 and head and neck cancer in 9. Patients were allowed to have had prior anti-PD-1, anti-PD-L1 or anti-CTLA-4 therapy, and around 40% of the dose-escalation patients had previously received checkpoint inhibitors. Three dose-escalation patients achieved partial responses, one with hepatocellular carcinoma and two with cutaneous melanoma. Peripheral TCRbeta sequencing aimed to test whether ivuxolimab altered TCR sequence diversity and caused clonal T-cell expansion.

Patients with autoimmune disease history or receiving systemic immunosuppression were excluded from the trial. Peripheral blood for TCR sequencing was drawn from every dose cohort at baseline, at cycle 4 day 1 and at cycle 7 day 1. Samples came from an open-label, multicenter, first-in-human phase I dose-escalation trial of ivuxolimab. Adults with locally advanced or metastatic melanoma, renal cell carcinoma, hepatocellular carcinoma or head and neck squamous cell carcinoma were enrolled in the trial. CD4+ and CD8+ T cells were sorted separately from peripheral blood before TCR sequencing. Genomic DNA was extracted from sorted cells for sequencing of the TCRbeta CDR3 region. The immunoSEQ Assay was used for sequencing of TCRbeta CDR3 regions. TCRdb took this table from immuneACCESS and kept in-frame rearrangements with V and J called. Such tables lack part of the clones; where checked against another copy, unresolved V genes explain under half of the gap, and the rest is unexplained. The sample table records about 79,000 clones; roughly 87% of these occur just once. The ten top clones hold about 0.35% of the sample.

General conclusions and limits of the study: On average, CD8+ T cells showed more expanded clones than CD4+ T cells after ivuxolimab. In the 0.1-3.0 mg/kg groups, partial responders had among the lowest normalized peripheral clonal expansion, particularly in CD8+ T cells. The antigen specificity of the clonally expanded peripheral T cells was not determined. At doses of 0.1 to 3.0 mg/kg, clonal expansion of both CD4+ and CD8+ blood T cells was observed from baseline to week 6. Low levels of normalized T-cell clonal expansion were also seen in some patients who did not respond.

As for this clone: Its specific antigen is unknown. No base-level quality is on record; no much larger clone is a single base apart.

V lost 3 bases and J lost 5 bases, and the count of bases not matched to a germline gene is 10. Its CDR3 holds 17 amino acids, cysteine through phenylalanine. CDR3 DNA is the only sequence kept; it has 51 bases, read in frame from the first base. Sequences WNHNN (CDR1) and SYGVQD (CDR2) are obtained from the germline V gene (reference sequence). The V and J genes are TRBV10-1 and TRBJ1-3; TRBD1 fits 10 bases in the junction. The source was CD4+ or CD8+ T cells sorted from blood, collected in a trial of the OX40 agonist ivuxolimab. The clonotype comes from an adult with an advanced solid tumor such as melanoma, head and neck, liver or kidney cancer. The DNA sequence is TGCGCCAGCAGTGACCGCCGGGACAGGGGTCCGAGAAACACCATATATTTT. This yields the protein CASSDRRDRGPRNTIYF.